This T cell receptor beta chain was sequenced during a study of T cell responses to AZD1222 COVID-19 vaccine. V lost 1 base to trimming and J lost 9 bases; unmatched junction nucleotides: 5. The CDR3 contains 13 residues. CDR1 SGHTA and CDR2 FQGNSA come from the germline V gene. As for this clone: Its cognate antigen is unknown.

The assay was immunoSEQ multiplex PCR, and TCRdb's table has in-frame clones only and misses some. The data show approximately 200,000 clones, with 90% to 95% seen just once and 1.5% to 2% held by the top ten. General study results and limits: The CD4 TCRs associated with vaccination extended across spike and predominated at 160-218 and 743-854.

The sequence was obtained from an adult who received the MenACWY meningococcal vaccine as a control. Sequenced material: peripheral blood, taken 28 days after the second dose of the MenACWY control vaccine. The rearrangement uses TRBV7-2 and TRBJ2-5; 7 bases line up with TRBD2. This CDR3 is CASSLEAGKAQYF. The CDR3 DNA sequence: TGTGCCAGCAGCTTAGAAGCGGGGAAGGCCCAGTACTTC.